These 13 T cell receptor beta chains came from one sample sequenced in a study of radiotherapy plus CTLA-4 blockade in lung cancer. TCRdb's table, derived via immunoSEQ multiplex PCR, lists solely in-frame clones and lacks some. The sample records 53,000 or so clones, more than 70% being singletons. The material sequenced was peripheral blood, taken from a patient treated with radiotherapy plus ipilimumab. The source of these receptors is a human donor with non-small cell lung cancer whose response to radiotherapy plus ipilimumab could not be evaluated.

V is TRBV28 and J is TRBJ1-5; the D gene is possibly TRBD1 (6 bases). The length of the CDR3 is 15 residues. Trimming left V 7 bases short and J 9 bases short, with 22 bases between. Germline V gene lookup returns CDR1 MDHEN and CDR2 SYDVKM. The CDR3 sequence: CASTPTGPLRLPQHF. The CDR3 DNA reads as TGTGCCAGCACACCTACAGGGCCCCTTCGATTGCCCCAGCATTTT. Filled out from reference TRBV28 and TRBJ1-5, the complete variable domain reads DVKVTQSSRYLVKRTGEKVFLECVQDMDHENMFWYRQDPGLGLRLIYFSYDVKMKEKGDIPEGYSVSREKKERFSLILESASTNQTSMYLCASTPTGPLRLPQHFGDGTRLSIL.

The chain couples TRBV5-6 to TRBJ2-7; TRBD1 matches at 10 bases. Losses at the gene ends were 2 bases for V and 6 bases for J; bases not matched to a gene: 8. The CDR3 has 15 residues. CDR1 is SGHDT, CDR2 YYEEEE, per germline. Written as DNA, the CDR3 is TGTGCCAGCAGCTTCCAGGGGACAGGGGTGAGCGAGCAGTACTTC. Amino acid sequence: CASSFQGTGVSEQYF.

The chain has TRBV27 and TRBJ2-1; TRBD2 aligns across 9 bases. CDR3 length equals 13 residues. V trimming: 7 bases; J trimming: 13 bases; junction bases outside the gene matches: 11. Germline CDR1 and CDR2: MNHEY and SMNVEV (reference sequence). This CDR3 is CASTRGSGRKQFF. CDR3 nucleotides: TGTGCCAGCACCCGGGGGAGCGGGAGGAAACAGTTCTTC.

The gene calls are TRBV7-9 and TRBJ2-1, with 11 bases matching TRBD2. V lost 1 base, J lost 6 bases, and 2 bases stayed unmatched. The CDR3 loop spans 15 amino acids. Germline CDR1 SEHNR, CDR2 FQNEAQ (reference sequence). CDR3 DNA sequence: TGTGCCAGCAGCTTAGAACTAGCGGGGGTCAATGAGCAGTTCTTC. Its protein is CASSLELAGVNEQFF.

A note on this clone: The same CDR3 is also encoded by other DNA sequences in this sample. This CDR3 reads CASSLAPSGQETQYF. The DNA for the CDR3 is TGCGCCAGCAGCTTGGCCCCTAGCGGCCAAGAGACCCAGTACTTC. The J gene is TRBJ2-5, the V gene TRBV5-1, with 7 bases that match TRBD2. The trim removed 0 bases at V and 1 base at J, leaving 3 bases unmatched. The CDR3 runs to 15 residues. CDR1 SGHRS and CDR2 YFSETQ come from the germline V gene.

The V gene is TRBV7-2, the J gene TRBJ2-7, with 8 nucleotides matching TRBD1. J was trimmed by 5 bases and V by 6 bases; bases with no gene match: 9. CDR3 length: 14 amino acids. Germline V lookup: CDR1 SGHTA, CDR2 FQGNSA. Here the CDR3 reads CASRPQGATNEQYF. CDR3 sequence (DNA): TGTGCCAGCAGGCCCCAGGGGGCGACGAACGAGCAGTACTTC.

In its sample, this clone was seen once. This sequence joins TRBV5-1 and TRBJ2-5; TRBD1 aligns across 7 bases. The CDR3 contains 13 residues. CDR1 SGHRS and CDR2 YFSETQ come from the germline V gene. V trimming: 4 bases; J trimming: 5 bases; junction bases outside the gene matches: 5. In nucleotides, the CDR3 is TGCGCCAGCAGCGTGGACAGGTGGGAGACCCAGTACTTC. Its protein product is CASSVDRWETQYF.

V and J are TRBV9 and TRBJ2-7, with D possibly TRBD1 on 6 matching bases. The CDR3 spans 16 residues. Trimming shortened V by 0 bases and J by 2 bases, and 15 bases separated the two germline ends. Germline lookup yields CDR1 SGDLS and CDR2 YYNGEE. CDR3 protein: CASSVGNRDGTYEQYF. Here the CDR3 DNA reads TGTGCCAGCAGCGTAGGAAACAGGGACGGGACCTACGAGCAGTACTTC.

This clone was recorded once. The genes are TRBV29-1 and TRBJ2-7; possibly TRBD1 for D (6 bases). Trimming left V 4 bases short and J 5 bases short, with 12 bases between. This CDR3 spans 12 amino acids. Germline assignment: CDR1 SQVTM and CDR2 ANQGSEA. As DNA, the CDR3 is TGCAGCGTTGGGGGGTACAGGGACGAGCAGTACTTC. This codes for CSVGGYRDEQYF.

V gene TRBV19 combines with J gene TRBJ1-6; 9 bases are a match to TRBD1. J gave up 10 bases and V 6 bases, and 7 bases lay outside the gene matches. This CDR3 comprises 14 residues. Germline V CDR1 and CDR2: LNHDA, SQIVND (reference sequence). CDR3 loop: CASSQGQGKSPLHF. CDR3 in DNA: TGTGCCAGTAGCCAGGGACAGGGAAAATCACCCCTCCACTTT.

The J gene is TRBJ2-1, the V gene TRBV5-4, with 8 bases aligning to TRBD1. This CDR3 has 13 amino acids. The junction had 6 bases not matched to a gene; V was cut back by 1 base and J by 12 bases. The germline V gene encodes CDR1 SGHNT and CDR2 YYREEE (reference sequence). The CDR3 here is CASSLPTGEVQFF. The DNA for the CDR3 is TGTGCCAGCAGCTTGCCGACAGGGGAAGTGCAGTTCTTC.

The gene calls are TRBV2 and TRBJ2-5; 7 bases match TRBD1. Near its end, the DNA agrees better with TRBJ2-7, so the J call may be wrong. Germline V CDR1 and CDR2: SNHLY, FYNNEI. CDR3 length: 13 amino acids. CDR3 in DNA: TGTGCCAGCCAAAAAGGGGGCGAATTCGAGCAGTACTTC. Amino acids: CASQKGGEFEQYF.

V gene TRBV10-2 combines with J gene TRBJ2-5; 16 bases agree with TRBD2. Germline V gene lookup returns CDR1 WSHSY and CDR2 SAAADI. Trimming cost V 8 bases and J 7 bases; bases outside gene matches: 4. The CDR3 covers 14 residues. As DNA, the CDR3 is TGCGCCAGCTCCGGGACTAGCGGGGGGGGGACCCAGTACTTC. It yields the protein CASSGTSGGGTQYF.